This is a list of T cell receptor beta chains from one sample in a study of blood T cell repertoires in COVID-19. Measured with immunoSEQ multiplex PCR; TCRdb has only the in-frame clones, and not every one. The sample yields about 68,000 clones, about nine tenths seen once. The sequenced sample consisted of peripheral blood. The receptors come from a man aged 25-45 years with acute or convalescent COVID-19. The CDR3 runs from the conserved cysteine through the conserved F or W.

j_call,v_call,cdr3_length,cdr3_aa
TRBJ2-1,TRBV9,18,CASSVWDRVTREDNEQFF
TRBJ2-7,TRBV18,17,CASSPAGRQGIYYEQYF
TRBJ1-1,TRBV19,14,CASRSRTANTEAFF
TRBJ2-7,TRBV28,18,CASSFGGQGRTPLGEQYF
TRBJ2-5,TRBV3-1/TRBV3-2,15,CASSQRDSYSGTQYF
TRBJ2-2,TRBV28,12,CASASRNGELFF
TRBJ2-1,TRBV12-5,17,CASGLDLGGAPRNEQFF
TRBJ2-5,TRBV3-1/TRBV3-2,13,CASSLLGQETQYF
TRBJ2-7,TRBV10-3,12,CAIGRQGGEQYF
TRBJ2-1,TRBV6-6,12,CASSYASGLMFF
.,TRBV6-1,14,CASSEVAGDYEQYF
TRBJ2-2,TRBV11-2,18,CASSLGQTSGRNTGELFF
TRBJ2-4,TRBV19,15,CASSATSGGGNIQYF
TRBJ1-1,TRBV18,15,CASSRGQGTNTEAFF
TRBJ2-7,TRBV30,14,CAWSVLLGPYEQYF
TRBJ2-1,TRBV7-2,14,CASCETSGRSEQFF
TRBJ1-3,TRBV30,13,CAWSVRGGNTIYF
TRBJ2-7,TRBV30,14,CAWKGQGASYEQYF
TRBJ2-3,TRBV7-2,15,CASSKRDRSTDTQYF
TRBJ2-7,TRBV6-6,13,CASLRLAPYEQYF
TRBJ2-3,TRBV4-3,16,CASSQSLALSTDTQYF
TRBJ1-6,TRBV4-1,13,CASRAADNSPLHF
TRBJ2-7,TRBV4-1,19,CASSQDKARDSDRFYEQYF
TRBJ2-3,TRBV23-1,15,CASSQRRYSTDTQYF
TRBJ2-1,TRBV3-1/TRBV3-2,13,CASGAGAGDEQFF
TRBJ2-2,TRBV5-1,14,CASSLETGPGELFF
TRBJ2-7,TRBV7-3,14,CASPKRALRREQYF
TRBJ2-2,TRBV7-3,15,CASSPNPTGAGELFF
TRBJ2-7,TRBV28,14,CASSLSSGSYEQYF
TRBJ2-7,TRBV4-2,14,CASSETGTSREQYF
TRBJ2-5,TRBV2,13,CASRGQKQETQYF
TRBJ2-7,TRBV5-1,14,CASSSVGTGKEQYF
TRBJ2-1,TRBV4-1,16,CASSPSGQGLSNEQFF
TRBJ1-2,TRBV10-3,13,CATQFRADYGYTF
TRBJ1-3,TRBV28,14,CASSLPRSGNTIYF
TRBJ2-2,TRBV5-1,16,CASSLLSGSGTGELFF
TRBJ1-5,TRBV7-9,18,CASSPRGSGTKSNQPQHF
TRBJ1-4,TRBV10-2,16,CASSESRTGGDEKLFF
TRBJ2-2,TRBV6-6,14,CASSFYGNTGELFF
TRBJ1-1,TRBV5-6,12,CASSWGQREAFF
TRBJ2-7,TRBV18,14,CASSPEWGVDEQYF
TRBJ2-2,TRBV27,15,CASSLSPGTGGELFF
TRBJ2-1,TRBV7-2,13,CASSLGVNNEQFF
TRBJ2-7,TRBV2,23,CASSEDYSPGLAGVGLRSYEQYF